One and the same sample provided the 10 T cell receptor beta chains below, sequenced in a study of OX40 agonist ivuxolimab in advanced cancers. The method was immunoSEQ multiplex PCR; TCRdb's version includes in-frame clones alone and lacks a portion of them. The sample contains approximately 76,000 clones, roughly 86% of which appear only once. Sequences were derived from CD4+ or CD8+ T cells sorted from blood, sampled in a trial of the OX40 agonist ivuxolimab. These receptors came from an adult with an advanced solid tumor such as melanoma, head and neck, liver or kidney cancer.

The chain is built from TRBV30 and TRBJ2-4; 9 bases align to TRBD2. The germline gives CDR1 GTSNPN, CDR2 SVGIG (reference sequence). With V trimmed by 0 bases and J by 3 bases, 15 bases remained unmatched. The CDR3 is 19 amino acids. The DNA of the CDR3 is TGTGCCTGGAGTGTAGGGGTTCTAGCGGGGTCCGAAGGCAAAAACATTCAGTACTTC. This translates into CAWSVGVLAGSEGKNIQYF.

This clone was seen more than once but under ten times. This chain uses TRBV6-6 with TRBJ2-2; D gene unclear. The CDR3 extends over 15 amino acids. Trimming removed 2 bases from V and 6 bases from J, with 13 bases in between. Germline CDR1 and CDR2: MNHNY and SVGAGI (reference sequence). The chain's CDR3 is CASSYPASSPGELFF. The CDR3, as DNA: TGTGCCAGCAGTTACCCCGCTAGTAGTCCCGGGGAGCTGTTTTTT.

The CDR3 spells CASSLGQINEKLFF. In nucleotides, the CDR3 is TGTGCCAGCAGTTTGGGCCAGATTAATGAAAAACTGTTTTTT. The chain employs TRBV6-5 and TRBJ1-4; D unresolved. V was shortened by 4 bases and J by 4 bases, with 10 bases between the two germline ends. The CDR3 is 14 residues long. CDR1 and CDR2 from the germline V gene are MNHEY and SVGAGI.

This clone was observed a handful of times. This chain joins TRBV28 and TRBJ1-5; the match to TRBD1 covers 9 bases. The CDR3 is 14 residues long. The junction had 7 bases not matched to a gene; V was cut back by 6 bases and J by 7 bases. The germline V gene has CDR1 MDHEN and CDR2 SYDVKM. In DNA, the CDR3 is TGTGCCAGCAGGGGACAGGGAATGTCCCAGCCCCAGCATTTT. Its translation is CASRGQGMSQPQHF.

The count of this clone is one. This chain links TRBV28 with TRBJ1-1; TRBD1 agrees at 9 bases. The V gene's germline CDR1 is MDHEN and CDR2 SYDVKM. Unmatched junction bases numbered 3, after V lost 3 bases and J lost 4 bases. The CDR3 contains 14 residues. The CDR3 sequence: CASSLTGGRTEAFF. In DNA form, the CDR3 reads TGTGCCAGCAGTTTGACAGGGGGACGCACTGAAGCTTTCTTT.

This clone appeared once. This chain connects TRBV7-2 to TRBJ2-7; D perhaps matches TRBD2 (6 bases). V gave up 5 bases and J gave up 7 bases, with 18 bases separating them. The V gene's germline CDR1 is SGHTA and CDR2 FQGNSA. The CDR3 is 14 residues long. CDR3 protein: CASSPPGTSREQYF. The CDR3 DNA is TGTGCCAGCAGCCCTCCTGGGACTTCTAGAGAGCAGTACTTC.

This clone was recorded once. The chain employs TRBV23-1 and TRBJ1-6; the D gene is possibly TRBD1 (6 bases). TRBV23-1 belongs to the ORF category, with a function that is uncertain. The CDR3 sequence is 14 residues long. V dropped 8 bases and J dropped 8 bases, with 16 bases sitting between them. This CDR3 is CASGPRGDHSPLHF. The CDR3 bases are TGCGCCAGCGGCCCCAGGGGTGATCATTCACCCCTCCACTTT.

The chain couples TRBV30 to TRBJ2-3, with TRBD2 matching over 9 bases. Germline values: CDR1 GTSNPN, CDR2 SVGIG (reference sequence). This CDR3 has 14 amino acids. Unmatched junction bases numbered 9, after V lost 2 bases and J lost 9 bases. The CDR3 nucleotides read TGTGCCTGGAGTACTAGCGGGTCCGGGGTAACGCAGTATTTT. Amino acids: CAWSTSGSGVTQYF. Filled out from reference TRBV30 and TRBJ2-3, the complete variable domain reads SQTIHQWPATLVQPVGSPLSLECTVEGTSNPNLYWYRQAAGRGLQLLFYSVGIGQISSEVPQNLSASRPQDRQFILSSKKLLLSDSGFYLCAWSTSGSGVTQYFGPGTRLTVL.

This clone appeared once. V usage is TRBV6-5 and J usage is TRBJ2-7; 8 bases fit TRBD1. CDR1 and CDR2 (germline): MNHEY, SVGAGI. V dropped 4 bases and J dropped 5; count of bases not matched to a gene: 7. This CDR3 comprises 14 residues. DNA for the CDR3: TGTGCCAGCAGTTTTACAGGGGGTAGGAACGAGCAGTACTTC. It is translated as CASSFTGGRNEQYF.

This chain connects TRBV19 to TRBJ2-5, with no clear D. The CDR3 totals 12 residues. In germline, CDR1 is LNHDA, CDR2 SQIVND (reference sequence). Trimming stripped 8 bases from V and 5 bases from J, with 12 bases between. The CDR3 here is CASGIGSETQYF. The CDR3 nucleotides are TGTGCCAGTGGGATCGGGTCGGAGACCCAGTACTTC.